This TCR beta chain was identified during a study of blood T cell repertoires in COVID-19. Turning to the study itself: Spain, Italy and the United States supplied samples that represented acute and convalescent COVID-19. Sources were T cells, B-cell-depleted T cells, or PBMCs; the material itself was cDNA or gDNA.

Original processing notes: Amplification of reference gene primers was used by the study to estimate nucleated cell counts. Using immunoSEQ multiplex PCR, the repertoire was profiled, and TCRdb retains in-frame clones only, with some absent. The DNA gave D and trimming, while V, J and clone size come from that table. The sample lists about 58,000 clones; 80% to 95% were seen once. The CDR3 loop spans 13 amino acids. V shed 7 bases and J shed 5 bases, with 14 bases lying between them. Looked up from germline, CDR1 is SEHNR and CDR2 is FQNEAQ (reference sequence). The sample comprised peripheral blood. This TCR was recovered from a man aged 50 to 59 with active COVID-19. The rearrangement joins TRBV7-9 to TRBJ1-1; D remains unclear. CDR3 DNA sequence: TGTGCCAGCAATCACCGAGAGGGAACTGAAGCTTTCTTT. Protein: CASNHREGTEAFF.